What follows are 25 T cell receptor beta chains derived from one specimen sequenced in a study of blood T cells in healthy people across ages. A second roughly 7 to 12 cycle PCR used barcoded and J-beta primers. TCRdb passed the 5' RACE reads through MiXCR, listing each CDR3 protein once. The sample yields roughly 1.9 million distinct CDR3 sequences, more than 35% seen once. The material sequenced was blood. The origin of the receptors is a human donor in good health.

This clonotype was counted a few times. This chain connects TRBV6-5 to TRBJ1-4, with D uncertain. Germline lookup yields CDR1 MNHEY and CDR2 SVGAGI. V was pared by 0 bases and J by 7 bases, with 9 bases between. This CDR3 comprises 14 residues. The chain's CDR3 is CASSYSTVGEKLFF. The DNA for the CDR3 is TGTGCCAGCAGTTACTCGACCGTTGGTGAAAAACTGTTTTTT.

The genes are TRBV7-2 and TRBJ2-7; D tentatively reads TRBD1 or TRBD2 (5 bases each). The CDR3 has 14 residues. Germline V gene data show CDR1 as SGHTA and CDR2 as FQGNSA. Deletions cut 2 bases from V and 3 bases from J, with 11 bases between. The CDR3 coding sequence is TGTGCCAGCAGCTTAAGGTTTGGGGGCTACGAGCAGTACTTC. This sequence encodes CASSLRFGGYEQYF.

This chain uses TRBV12-3 or TRBV12-4 with TRBJ1-2, with D possibly matching TRBD1 (5 bases). The ends were cut back, 3 bases at V and 8 bases at J, with 22 bases in the middle. CDR3 size: 16 residues. The CDR3 sequence: CASSFVQVINYGGYTF. CDR3 coding DNA: TGTGCCAGCAGTTTTGTACAGGTTATCAACTATGGGGGCTACACCTTC.

This clonotype was detected a few times. This chain joins TRBV7-2 and TRBJ2-3; no firm D call. CDR3 size: 13 residues. In germline, CDR1 is SGHTA, CDR2 FQGNSA. The V end lost 5 bases, the J end lost 4 bases, and 10 bases lay between the germline ends. DNA of the CDR3: TGTGCCAGCAGCGGTCCAAACGCAGATACGCAGTATTTT. Its protein product is CASSGPNADTQYF.

The table lists this clonotype with a few counts. This chain links TRBV4-1 with TRBJ1-6; maybe TRBD1 (5 bases). Trimming cost V 4 bases and J 0 bases, with 16 bases left between them. The germline V gene has CDR1 MGHRA and CDR2 YSYEKL. The CDR3 length is 18 residues. CDR3 region: CASSPTDSRLSYNSPLHF. In DNA form, the CDR3 reads TGCGCCAGCAGCCCAACCGACAGCCGACTCTCCTATAATTCACCCCTCCACTTT.

V gene TRBV20-1 combines with J gene TRBJ2-3, with 7 bases lining up with TRBD2. CDR3 length: 18 residues. In germline, CDR1 is DFQATT, CDR2 SNEGSKA (reference sequence). V lost 1 base and J lost 0; bases outside the gene matches: 13. The CDR3 protein is CSARGFSGDRISTDTQYF. The DNA of the CDR3 is TGCAGTGCTAGAGGGTTCAGCGGGGACCGAATTAGCACAGATACGCAGTATTTT.

This chain joins TRBV12-3 or TRBV12-4 and TRBJ1-2; tentative D call: TRBD1 (5 bases). CDR3 length: 13 amino acids. The V and J ends lost 1 base and 8 bases respectively, with 11 bases between them. The CDR3 sequence: CASSLVGASGYTF. DNA of the CDR3: TGTGCCAGCAGTTTAGTTGGGGCGTCCGGCTACACCTTC.

V usage is TRBV6-5 and J usage is TRBJ1-5; possible D gene TRBD1, 6 bases. Germline V gene sequence: CDR1 MNHEY, CDR2 SVGAGI. The CDR3 runs 18 residues. V lost 2 bases and J lost 3, with 20 bases in between. CDR3 amino acids: CASSYGGSSDAFNQPQHF. The DNA for the CDR3 is TGTGCCAGCAGTTACGGGGGCAGCTCGGACGCTTTCAATCAGCCCCAGCATTTT.

In its sample, this clonotype was seen a few times. The CDR3 sequence: CSVEGGSTSTDTQYF. CDR3 bases: TGCAGCGTTGAAGGGGGGTCAACTAGCACAGATACGCAGTATTTT. The chain uses TRBV29-1 and TRBJ2-3; D may match TRBD1 or TRBD2 (5 bases each). The CDR3 runs 15 residues. Trimming pared 1 base from V and 0 bases from J, leaving 11 bases between. Germline CDR1 is SQVTM and CDR2 is ANQGSEA.

This chain uses TRBV20-1 with TRBJ1-1; TRBD1 aligns across 7 bases. The CDR3 spans 13 residues. CDR1 and CDR2 from the germline V gene are DFQATT and SNEGSKA (reference sequence). The V segment lost 5 bases and the J segment 4 bases; nucleotides outside the gene matches: 7. CDR3 amino acids: CSAQTGWGTEAFF. The CDR3 nucleotides read TGCAGTGCTCAGACAGGGTGGGGCACTGAAGCTTTCTTT.

Notes on this clonotype: The germline gene is not matched at one end of the junction; a read error may be the cause. The V and J genes are TRBV7-9 and TRBJ2-1; D remains unclear. CDR1 SEHNR and CDR2 FQNEAQ come from the germline V gene (reference sequence). The CDR3 is 13 amino acids. The CDR3 DNA sequence: TGTGCCCGCAGCTTCGAACAAGTTTTAGAGCAGTTCTTC. Encoded protein: CARSFEQVLEQFF.

This clonotype has just a few counts. This chain uses TRBV29-1 with TRBJ2-3; 7 positions agree with TRBD2. Germline CDR1 reads SQVTM; CDR2 reads ANQGSEA. CDR3 length: 15 amino acids. V dropped 6 bases and J dropped 1; count of bases not matched to a gene: 10. In nucleotides, the CDR3 is TGCAGCGTCTCTAAAAGCGGGGTGCGCACAGATACGCAGTATTTT. It codes for CSVSKSGVRTDTQYF.

The table lists this clonotype with a few counts. J is TRBJ2-3 and V is TRBV24-1; D is possibly TRBD2 (6 bases). The CDR3 loop spans 14 amino acids. CDR1 is KGHDR and CDR2 is SFDVKD in the germline V gene. V lost 5 bases and J lost 1, with 9 bases in between. The chain's CDR3 is CATSAGGGTDTQYF. For the CDR3, the DNA is TGTGCCACCAGTGCTGGCGGGGGCACAGATACGCAGTATTTT.

This clonotype was detected a few times. The chain employs TRBV24-1 and TRBJ1-2; 9 positions match TRBD1. Looked up from germline, CDR1 is KGHDR and CDR2 is SFDVKD. V was clipped by 6 bases and J by 0 bases; unmatched bases: 7. The CDR3 is 16 residues long. The CDR3 sequence is CATSMGQGSANYGYTF. As DNA, the CDR3 is TGTGCCACCAGTATGGGACAGGGATCGGCTAACTATGGCTACACCTTC.

The V gene is TRBV15, the J gene TRBJ2-5, with 10 bases matching TRBD1. V was clipped by 3 bases and J by 1 base; unmatched bases: 5. CDR3 length: 16 residues. Germline loops: CDR1 LNHNV, CDR2 YYDKDF (reference sequence). The CDR3 spells CATSSGDRGLQETQYF. The CDR3 DNA reads TGTGCCACCAGCAGTGGGGACAGGGGTCTCCAAGAGACCCAGTACTTC.

This clonotype was counted only a few times. The chain links TRBV20-1 to TRBJ1-2; possibly TRBD1 for D (6 bases). The germline CDR1 and CDR2 sequences are DFQATT and SNEGSKA (reference sequence). This CDR3 has 14 residues. V was cut by 3 bases and J by 4 bases, with 15 bases left in between. The CDR3 sequence: CSARNSQGTYGYTF. The CDR3 DNA follows: TGCAGTGCTAGGAATTCTCAGGGGACCTATGGCTACACCTTC.

The rearrangement joins TRBV12-3 or TRBV12-4 to TRBJ2-1; TRBD2 matches at 9 bases. The CDR3 is 13 residues long. Trimming removed 4 bases from V and 14 bases from J; junction bases left unmatched: 9. CDR3 in DNA: TGTGCCAGCAGTTACCTAGCGGGACTTTACAAGTTCTTC. Translation: CASSYLAGLYKFF.

Comment on this clonotype: A junction end diverges from the germline sequence, so it may reflect a read error. V usage is TRBV14 and J usage is TRBJ1-6; D is possibly TRBD1 (6 bases). The germline V gene has CDR1 SGHDN and CDR2 FVKESK. The CDR3 length is 15 residues. Written as DNA, the CDR3 is TGTGCCGGCAGCCCCGGAGCGGGGGGCAGGTCACCCCTCCACTTT. It specifies CAGSPGAGGRSPLHF.

The rearrangement links TRBV12-3 or TRBV12-4 to TRBJ1-5; D is possibly TRBD1 (6 bases). Trimming pared 7 bases from V and 7 bases from J, leaving 20 bases between. The CDR3 sequence is 15 residues long. The CDR3 protein is CASTPGGGAGQPQHF. In DNA form, the CDR3 reads TGTGCCAGCACCCCAGGTGGGGGGGCCGGCCAGCCCCAGCATTTT.

The chain joins TRBV6-2 or TRBV6-3 to TRBJ2-1; D may be TRBD1 or TRBD2 (6 bases each). Germline CDR1 is MNHEY and CDR2 is SVGEGT. Trimming removed 6 bases at V and 4 bases at J, with 16 bases between. CDR3 length: 15 residues. The CDR3 nucleotides are TGTGCCAGCAGACCGCCCGGGGGCGCGTACAATGAGCAGTTCTTC. This encodes CASRPPGGAYNEQFF.

This clonotype appeared a single time. The chain is built from TRBV7-9 and TRBJ2-5; D is ambiguous. V was shortened by 4 bases and J by 1 base, with 13 bases between the two germline ends. Germline values: CDR1 SEHNR, CDR2 FQNEAQ (reference sequence). CDR3 size: 15 residues. The CDR3 spells CASSSPAASQETQYF. DNA of the CDR3: TGTGCCAGCAGCTCCCCTGCAGCAAGCCAAGAGACCCAGTACTTC.

This clonotype appeared a few times. This chain uses TRBV12-3 or TRBV12-4 with TRBJ1-2, with a possible D match to TRBD1 (6 bases). The CDR3 is 16 amino acids. The V gene lost 5 bases and the J gene lost 3 bases, with 19 bases spanning the gap. CDR3 residues: CASSPGHTETYYGYTF. CDR3 bases: TGTGCCAGCAGTCCGGGACATACAGAAACCTACTATGGCTACACCTTC.

J is TRBJ2-1 and V is TRBV6-1; 14 bases line up with TRBD2. CDR3 length equals 18 residues. Germline V CDR1 and CDR2: MNHNS, SASEGT. Trimming removed 10 bases from V and 0 bases from J; junction bases left unmatched: 11. CDR3: CATTGLAGAQSSYNEQFF. In DNA form, the CDR3 reads TGTGCCACCACGGGACTAGCGGGGGCCCAAAGCTCCTACAATGAGCAGTTCTTC.

This sequence joins TRBV7-8 and TRBJ1-2; TRBD1 aligns across 7 bases. CDR1 and CDR2 from the germline V gene are SGHVS and FQNEAQ. The J segment lost 6 bases and the V segment lost 0 bases, leaving 7 bases of the junction unmatched. The CDR3 consists of 15 residues. CDR3 sequence: CASSLARRTGDGYTF. The CDR3 bases are TGTGCCAGCAGCTTAGCTAGGAGGACAGGAGATGGCTACACCTTC.

The V call is TRBV5-1, the J call TRBJ1-2, with a weak D call TRBD1 (6 bases). V lost 2 bases to trimming and J lost 8 bases, with 13 bases between them. This CDR3 has 13 residues. Germline CDR1 reads SGHRS; CDR2 reads YFSETQ. In nucleotides, the CDR3 is TGCGCCAGCAGCTTTACAGGGCCCCCCGGCTACACCTTC. Protein sequence: CASSFTGPPGYTF.